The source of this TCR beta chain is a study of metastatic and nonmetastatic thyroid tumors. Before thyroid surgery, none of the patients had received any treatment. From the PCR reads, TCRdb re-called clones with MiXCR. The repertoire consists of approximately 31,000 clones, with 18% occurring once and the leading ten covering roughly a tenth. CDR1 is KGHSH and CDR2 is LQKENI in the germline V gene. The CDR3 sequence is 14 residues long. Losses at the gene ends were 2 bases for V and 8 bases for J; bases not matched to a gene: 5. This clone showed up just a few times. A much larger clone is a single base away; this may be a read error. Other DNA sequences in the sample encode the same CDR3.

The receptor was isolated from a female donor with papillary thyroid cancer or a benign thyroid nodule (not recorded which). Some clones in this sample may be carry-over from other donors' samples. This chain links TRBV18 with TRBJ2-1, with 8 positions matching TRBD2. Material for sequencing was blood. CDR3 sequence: CASSPSGSFYEQFF. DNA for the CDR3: TGTGCCAGCTCACCAAGCGGGAGCTTCTATGAGCAGTTCTTC. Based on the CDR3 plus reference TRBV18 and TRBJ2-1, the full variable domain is NAGVMQNPRHLVRRRGQEARLRCSPMKGHSHVYWYRQLPEEGLKFMVYLQKENIIDESGMPKERFSAEFPKEGPSILRIQQVVRGDSAAYFCASSPSGSFYEQFFGPGTRLTVL.